This T cell receptor (beta chain) appears in the sequencing data of a study of blood T cell repertoires in COVID-19. Overall study context: Material from acute and convalescent COVID-19 was sourced from the United States, Italy and Spain.

CDR3 length: 16 residues. Germline assignment: CDR1 KGHDR and CDR2 SFDVKD. The V and J ends lost 0 bases and 0 bases respectively, with 8 bases between them. Original methodology: Amplification of reference gene primers provided the estimated nucleated cell counts. This table comes from immunoSEQ multiplex PCR, and its TCRdb copy is limited to in-frame clones, with some not included. V and J calls plus clone size are reproduced from that table; the DNA served to infer D and trimming. The sample has 160,000 or so clones; roughly 87% are singletons. Cohort allocation depended upon clinical history that participants reported.

Material: PBMCs or T cells enriched from blood (not recorded which). This chain uses TRBV24-1 with TRBJ2-1, with no clear D. The source of this sequence is a human donor with acute COVID-19. The donor label of this sample is uncertain. The CDR3 sequence is CATSDLDASSYNEQFF. CDR3 DNA: TGTGCCACCAGTGATTTGGACGCTAGCTCCTACAATGAGCAGTTCTTC.